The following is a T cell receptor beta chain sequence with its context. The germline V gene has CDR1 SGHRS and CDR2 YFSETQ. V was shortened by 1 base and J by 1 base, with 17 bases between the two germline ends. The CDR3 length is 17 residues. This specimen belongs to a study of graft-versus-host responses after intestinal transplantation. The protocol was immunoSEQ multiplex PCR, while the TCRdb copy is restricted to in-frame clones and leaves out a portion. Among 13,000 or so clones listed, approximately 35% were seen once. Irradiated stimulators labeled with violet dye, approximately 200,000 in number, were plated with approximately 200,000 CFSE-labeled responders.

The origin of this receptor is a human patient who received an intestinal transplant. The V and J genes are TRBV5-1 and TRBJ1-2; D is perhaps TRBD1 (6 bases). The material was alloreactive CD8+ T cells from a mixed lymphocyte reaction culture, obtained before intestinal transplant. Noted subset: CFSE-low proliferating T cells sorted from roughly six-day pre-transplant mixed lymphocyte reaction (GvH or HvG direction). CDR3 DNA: TGCGCCAGCAGCTTGCTCGTAGGGACACAGGATAACTATGGCTACACCTTC. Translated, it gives CASSLLVGTQDNYGYTF.